These T cell receptor beta chains were read from a single sample in a study of blood T cell repertoires in COVID-19. Measured with immunoSEQ multiplex PCR; TCRdb has only the in-frame clones, and not every one. The sample holds under 200,000 clones, 84% seen once. The sequencing input was peripheral blood. Receptor source: a man aged 18 to 30 with active or convalescent COVID-19. Each CDR3 is given with its conserved first and last residue. D genes are given only for firm matches. Part of the rows lack a size; the others show once, few, many or a class for expanded clones.

abundance,d_gene,v_gene,j_gene,CDR3aa,CDR3nt
-,TRBD2,TRBV7-9,TRBJ2-1,CASSSHSGRFYNEQFF,TGTGCCAGCAGCTCTCATAGCGGGAGGTTCTACAATGAGCAGTTCTTC
-,-,TRBV5-1,TRBJ1-2,CASSPQGDYGYTF,TGCGCCAGCAGCCCCCAAGGAGACTATGGCTACACCTTC
-,TRBD1,TRBV4-2,TRBJ1-4,CASSQRTGVEKLFF,TGTGCCAGCAGCCAAAGGACAGGGGTTGAAAAACTGTTTTTT
-,-,TRBV7-9,TRBJ2-7,CASSSQGYEQYF,TGTGCCAGCAGCTCACAGGGCTACGAGCAGTACTTC
-,-,TRBV7-9,TRBJ2-7,CASSLGMGAYEQYF,TGTGCCAGCAGCTTAGGGATGGGCGCGTACGAGCAGTACTTC
once,-,TRBV4-2,TRBJ2-3,CASSPIRGGISDTQYF,TGTGCCAGCAGCCCAATAAGGGGGGGCATTTCAGATACGCAGTATTTT
-,-,TRBV3-1/TRBV3-2,TRBJ2-1,CASSRTTNNEQFF,TGTGCCAGCAGCAGGACTACAAACAATGAGCAGTTCTTC
-,TRBD1,TRBV28,TRBJ2-1,CASSFRDRGQSEQFF,TGTGCCAGCAGTTTCCGTGACAGGGGGCAAAGTGAGCAGTTCTTC
-,TRBD1,TRBV7-2,TRBJ1-5,CASSIGGQGADQPQHF,TGTGCCAGCAGCATAGGAGGACAGGGGGCAGATCAGCCCCAGCATTTT
-,-,TRBV6-1,TRBJ1-1,CASSDRIRTLNTEAFF,TGTGCCAGCAGTGACCGTATTAGGACTTTGAACACTGAAGCTTTCTTT
few,-,TRBV4-1,TRBJ2-7,CASSPEGFTEEQYF,TGCGCCAGCAGCCCCGAAGGATTCACGGAGGAGCAGTACTTC
-,-,TRBV6-2/TRBV6-3,TRBJ1-5,CASSPLASSNQPQHF,TGTGCCAGCAGTCCCCTGGCCAGTTCAAATCAGCCCCAGCATTTT
few,TRBD1,TRBV3-1/TRBV3-2,TRBJ2-5,CASSRFPDRAGETQYF,TGTGCCAGCAGCCGTTTCCCCGACAGGGCAGGGGAGACCCAGTACTTC
-,TRBD1,TRBV5-4,TRBJ1-2,CASSQTGGRSYGYTF,TGTGCCAGCAGCCAAACAGGGGGCAGGTCCTATGGCTACACCTTC
-,TRBD1,TRBV2,TRBJ1-2,CASSRTGNYGYTF,TGTGCCAGCAGTCGGACAGGGAACTATGGCTACACCTTC
-,TRBD2,TRBV7-7,TRBJ2-1,CASSPYPASGRTPNEQFF,TGTGCTAGCAGCCCATACCCGGCTAGCGGGAGGACCCCCAATGAGCAGTTCTTC
-,-,TRBV7-2,TRBJ2-3,CASGTRGLSDTDTQYF,TGTGCCAGCGGCACACGAGGGCTTTCCGACACAGATACGCAGTATTTT
-,TRBD2,TRBV6-5,TRBJ2-7,CASRKTSGAYEQYF,TGTGCCAGCAGAAAGACTAGCGGGGCCTACGAGCAGTACTTC
-,TRBD1,TRBV5-1,TRBJ2-3,CASSLGQGDFLSTDTQYF,TGCGCCAGCAGCTTGGGACAGGGAGACTTTTTAAGCACAGATACGCAGTATTTT
-,TRBD1,TRBV6-2/TRBV6-3,TRBJ1-2,CASSPRQGGPHYGYTF,TGTGCCAGCAGTCCACGACAGGGGGGCCCCCACTATGGCTACACCTTC
few,TRBD1,TRBV2,TRBJ2-1,CASSVRDSYYNEQFF,TGTGCCAGCAGTGTGAGGGACAGTTACTACAATGAGCAGTTCTTC
-,-,TRBV12-3/TRBV12-4,TRBJ2-1,CASSLRGYNEQFF,TGTGCCAGCAGTCTTCGAGGCTACAATGAGCAGTTCTTC
-,-,TRBV28,TRBJ1-2,CASTDTNYGYTF,TGTGCCAGCACCGACACTAACTATGGCTACACCTTC
-,TRBD1,TRBV6-5,TRBJ1-2,CASSSRGTATIGYTF,TGTGCCAGCAGTTCAAGAGGGACAGCCACTATTGGCTACACCTTC
-,-,TRBV11-2,TRBJ1-4,CASSPVGGREKLFF,TGTGCCAGCAGCCCGGTAGGGGGTCGGGAAAAACTGTTTTTT
-,TRBD2,TRBV30,TRBJ2-1,CAWKTGGWYNEQFF,TGTGCCTGGAAAACGGGAGGGTGGTACAATGAGCAGTTCTTC
once,-,TRBV27,TRBJ2-6,CASMGQNQGLSGANVLTF,TGTGCCAGCATGGGGCAGAACCAGGGACTCTCTGGGGCCAACGTCCTGACTTTC
-,-,TRBV19,TRBJ1-2,CASSIAGRGESYGYTF,TGTGCCAGTAGTATAGCGGGCCGGGGGGAAAGCTATGGCTACACCTTC
-,TRBD1,TRBV3-1/TRBV3-2,TRBJ2-5,CASSPDRGRETQYF,TGTGCCAGCAGCCCGGACAGGGGGCGGGAGACCCAGTACTTC
-,TRBD2,TRBV11-2,TRBJ2-3,CASSLERGGHDTQYF,TGTGCCAGCAGCTTAGAACGCGGGGGGCACGATACGCAGTATTTT
-,TRBD1,TRBV28,TRBJ2-7,CASRTTGAGYEQYF,TGTGCCAGCAGAACTACAGGGGCCGGCTACGAGCAGTACTTC
once,TRBD1,TRBV7-9,TRBJ2-2,CASSPRPGGEGTGELFF,TGTGCCAGCAGCCCTCGACCAGGGGGCGAGGGCACCGGGGAGCTGTTTTTT
-,-,TRBV6-5,TRBJ1-6,CASTPSGGSSPLHF,TGTGCCAGCACCCCTTCGGGGGGTAGCTCACCCCTCCACTTT
-,TRBD2,TRBV9,TRBJ2-1,CASSVGTSGMNEQFF,TGTGCCAGCAGCGTAGGGACTAGCGGGATGAATGAGCAGTTCTTC
-,TRBD1,TRBV6-5,TRBJ1-5,CASNTGAGNQPQHF,TGTGCCAGCAATACAGGGGCGGGTAATCAGCCCCAGCATTTT
-,-,TRBV2,TRBJ2-1,CASSYEKYNEQFF,TGTGCCAGCAGCTACGAAAAGTACAATGAGCAGTTCTTC
-,-,TRBV5-6,TRBJ2-1,CASSFRRRLYNEQFF,TGTGCCAGCAGCTTCAGACGGAGACTCTACAATGAGCAGTTCTTC
-,-,TRBV18,TRBJ1-5,CASSEKQGMGNQPQHF,TGTGCCAGCTCAGAGAAACAGGGTATGGGCAATCAGCCCCAGCATTTT
-,-,TRBV18,TRBJ2-2,CASSAKYRTNTGELFF,TGTGCCAGCTCAGCCAAATACAGGACGAACACCGGGGAGCTGTTTTTT
-,-,TRBV13,TRBJ1-6,CASSYREYGSPLHF,TGTGCCAGCAGCTACAGGGAATATGGTTCACCCCTCCACTTT
-,-,TRBV18,TRBJ1-1,CASSPSAGRVNTEAFF,TGTGCCAGCTCACCTTCGGCAGGGAGGGTGAACACTGAAGCTTTCTTT